This TCR beta chain was documented in a study of blood T cell repertoires in COVID-19. Study-wide background: The United States, Italy and Spain provided the acute and convalescent COVID-19 samples.

Study processing details: Scientists estimated how many nucleated cells there were by amplifying reference gene primers. Here immunoSEQ multiplex PCR was the method, and the copy in TCRdb shows in-frame clones only, minus some. Clone size and the V and J calls come from that table; the DNA yielded D and trimming. The table lists approximately 210,000 clones, over 75% of them singletons. From germline, CDR1 is LNHDA and CDR2 SQIVND (reference sequence). The V segment lost 6 bases and the J segment 7 bases; nucleotides outside the gene matches: 9. This CDR3 region has 15 residues. This TCR came from a woman aged 40-49 years who had recovered from COVID-19. Sequencing was done on a sample of peripheral blood. The chain combines TRBV19 with TRBJ1-6; TRBD1 matches 7 bases. The CDR3 nucleotides are TGTGCCAGTAGGACGGACAGGTCGGGCAATTCACCCCTCCACTTT. Translating it yields CASRTDRSGNSPLHF.